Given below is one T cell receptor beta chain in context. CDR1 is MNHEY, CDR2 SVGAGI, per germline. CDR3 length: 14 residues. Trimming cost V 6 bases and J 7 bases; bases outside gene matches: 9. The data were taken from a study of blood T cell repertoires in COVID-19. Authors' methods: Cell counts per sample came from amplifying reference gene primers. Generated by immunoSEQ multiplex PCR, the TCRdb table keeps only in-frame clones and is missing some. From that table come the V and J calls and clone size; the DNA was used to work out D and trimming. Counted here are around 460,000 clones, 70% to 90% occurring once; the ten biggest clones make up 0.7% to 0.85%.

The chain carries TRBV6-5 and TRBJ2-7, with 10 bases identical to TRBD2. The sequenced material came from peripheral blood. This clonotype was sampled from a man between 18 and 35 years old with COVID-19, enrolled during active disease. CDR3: CASRTSGRAWEQYF. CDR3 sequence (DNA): TGTGCCAGCAGAACCAGCGGGAGGGCCTGGGAGCAGTACTTC.